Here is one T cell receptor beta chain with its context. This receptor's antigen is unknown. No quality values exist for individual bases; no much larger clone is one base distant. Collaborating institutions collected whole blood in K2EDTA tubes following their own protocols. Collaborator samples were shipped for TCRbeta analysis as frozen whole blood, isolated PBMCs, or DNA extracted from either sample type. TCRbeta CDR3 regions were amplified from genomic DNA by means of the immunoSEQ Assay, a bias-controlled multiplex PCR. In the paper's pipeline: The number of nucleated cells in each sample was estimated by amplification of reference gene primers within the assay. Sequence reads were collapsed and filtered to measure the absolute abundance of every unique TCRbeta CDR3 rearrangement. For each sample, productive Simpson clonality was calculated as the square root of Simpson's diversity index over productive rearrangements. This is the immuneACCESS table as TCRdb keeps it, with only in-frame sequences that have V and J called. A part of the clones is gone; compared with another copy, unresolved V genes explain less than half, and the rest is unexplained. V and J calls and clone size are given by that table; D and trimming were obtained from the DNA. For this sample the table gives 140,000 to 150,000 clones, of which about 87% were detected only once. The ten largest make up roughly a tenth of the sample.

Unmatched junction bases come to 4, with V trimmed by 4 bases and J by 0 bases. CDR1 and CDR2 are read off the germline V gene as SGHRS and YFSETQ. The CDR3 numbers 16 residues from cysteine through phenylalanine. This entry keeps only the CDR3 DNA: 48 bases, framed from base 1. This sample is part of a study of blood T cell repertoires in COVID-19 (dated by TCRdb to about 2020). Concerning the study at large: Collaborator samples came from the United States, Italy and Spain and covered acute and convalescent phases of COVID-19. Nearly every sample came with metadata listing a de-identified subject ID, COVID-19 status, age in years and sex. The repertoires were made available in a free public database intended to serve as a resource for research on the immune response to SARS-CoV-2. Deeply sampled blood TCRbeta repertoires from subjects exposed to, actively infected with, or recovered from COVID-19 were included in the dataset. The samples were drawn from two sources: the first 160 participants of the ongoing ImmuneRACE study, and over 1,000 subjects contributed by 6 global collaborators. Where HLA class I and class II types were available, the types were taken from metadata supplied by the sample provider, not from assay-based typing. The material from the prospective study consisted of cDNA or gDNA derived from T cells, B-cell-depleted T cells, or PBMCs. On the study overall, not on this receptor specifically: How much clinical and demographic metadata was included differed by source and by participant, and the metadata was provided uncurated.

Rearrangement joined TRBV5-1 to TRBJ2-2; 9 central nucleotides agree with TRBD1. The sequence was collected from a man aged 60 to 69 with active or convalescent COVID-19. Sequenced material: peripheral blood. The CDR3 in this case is CASSHRGPANTGELFF. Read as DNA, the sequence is TGCGCCAGCAGCCACAGGGGGCCGGCGAACACCGGGGAGCTGTTTTTT.